Described below is a single T cell receptor beta chain sequence and its context. The record originates from a study of blood T cell repertoires in COVID-19. Living in 20 to 30 US areas, the participants were between roughly 18 and 90 years of age. Only in-frame clones appear in the TCRdb table, and some are missing; sequencing was by immunoSEQ multiplex PCR. This sample has about 210,000 clones; about 83% occur once, and the top ten carry 5% to 7%. This CDR3 is 17 amino acids long. The V gene's germline CDR1 is MNHEY and CDR2 SMNVEV (reference sequence). The germline V and J ends were trimmed by 2 bases and 4 bases, with 18 bases remaining between them.

The V call is TRBV27, the J call TRBJ1-5; maybe TRBD1 (6 bases). Sequenced: PBMCs or T cells enriched from blood (not recorded which). The clonotype was recovered from a man in his forties with acute COVID-19. DNA of the CDR3: TGTGCCAGCAGTTTAAGTTCTATACAGGACAGAAATCAGCCCCAGCATTTT. It encodes CASSLSSIQDRNQPQHF.